The rows below give T cell receptor beta chains drawn from one sample of a study of shared clonotypes between healthy human individuals. Data came from immunoSEQ multiplex PCR; TCRdb stores just in-frame clones and leaves some out. The table records hundreds of thousands of clones, 90% to 95% of them present only once. Sample: naive CD8+ T cells sorted from blood. All receptors come from a woman younger than 45 in good health. CDR3s include the opening cysteine and the closing phenylalanine or tryptophan. Fields, in order: D gene, V gene, clone size, J gene, CDR3 protein, CDR3 DNA. A D gene is named only where the DNA matches it firmly. Clone sizes are given selectively: once, few, many, or a class where the clone is expanded.

>NA|TRBV11-2|once|TRBJ2-1
CASSPPLRVYNEQFF
TGTGCCAGCAGCCCCCCCCTAAGGGTTTACAATGAGCAGTTCTTC
>NA|TRBV5-1|NA|TRBJ2-7
CASSSMPTAEQYF
TGCGCCAGCAGCTCGATGCCTACGGCGGAGCAGTACTTC
>NA|TRBV11-1|few|TRBJ2-7
CASSLIGPSHEQYF
TGTGCCAGCAGCTTAATTGGACCTTCGCACGAGCAGTACTTC
>TRBD2|TRBV7-9|NA|TRBJ2-1
CASSFGLAPNEQFF
TGTGCCAGCAGCTTCGGACTAGCGCCGAATGAGCAGTTCTTC
>NA|TRBV29-1|NA|TRBJ2-1
CSVGSELYNEQFF
TGCAGCGTGGGCTCAGAGCTATACAATGAGCAGTTCTTC
>TRBD1|TRBV28|NA|TRBJ2-7
CASSSTGGSYEQYF
TGTGCCAGCAGTTCGACAGGGGGATCCTACGAGCAGTACTTC
>TRBD1|TRBV27|NA|TRBJ2-7
CASSLDRGGEQYF
TGTGCCAGCAGTTTAGACAGGGGAGGCGAGCAGTACTTC
>NA|TRBV6-6|NA|TRBJ1-1
CASEAGRGTEAFF
TGTGCCAGCGAGGCGGGGAGGGGGACTGAAGCTTTCTTT
>TRBD2|TRBV7-9|NA|TRBJ2-5
CASTPDSREGSRHF
TGTGCCAGCACCCCCGACTCACGGGAGGGGAGTAGGCACTTC
>NA|TRBV27|NA|TRBJ1-1
CASSITGYGVKAFF
TGTGCCAGCAGTATAACAGGTTATGGGGTAAAAGCTTTCTTT
>NA|TRBV13|NA|TRBJ2-3
CASSLVTDSGDTQYF
TGTGCCAGCAGCTTAGTAACGGACTCAGGGGATACGCAGTATTTT
>NA|TRBV13|NA|TRBJ2-2
CASSSPRRAGELFF
TGTGCCAGCAGCTCCCCTCGGCGCGCCGGGGAGCTGTTTTTT
>TRBD2|TRBV28|NA|TRBJ2-3
CASSPQRGRTDTQYF
TGTGCCAGCAGTCCACAGCGGGGGCGCACAGATACGCAGTATTTT
>NA|TRBV5-4|once|TRBJ2-7
CATFLGQEQYF
TGTGCCACCTTCTTGGGGCAGGAGCAGTACTTC
>NA|TRBV11-2|few|TRBJ2-7
CASSIIDEQYF
TGTGCCAGCAGCATAATCGACGAGCAGTACTTC
>NA|TRBV7-2|NA|TRBJ2-3
CASSLLGNGADTQYF
TGTGCCAGCAGCCTCCTGGGGAACGGGGCAGATACGCAGTATTTT
>NA|TRBV5-4|NA|TRBJ2-1
CASSFIDEQFF
TGTGCCAGCAGCTTTATCGATGAGCAGTTCTTC
>TRBD1|TRBV10-2|NA|TRBJ2-7
CATETGPYEQYF
TGCGCCACCGAGACAGGGCCCTACGAGCAGTACTTC
>NA|TRBV19|NA|TRBJ2-7
CASSMTNGAFYEQYF
TGTGCCAGTAGTATGACGAACGGGGCCTTCTACGAGCAGTACTTC
>NA|TRBV27|NA|TRBJ1-1
CASSLYQTWGGTEAFF
TGTGCCAGCAGTTTATATCAGACGTGGGGCGGCACTGAAGCTTTCTTT
>NA|TRBV4-1|few|TRBJ1-5
CASSIRLRQPQHF
TGCGCCAGCAGCATCAGGCTCAGGCAGCCCCAGCATTTT
>NA|TRBV28|NA|TRBJ2-1
CASSIADSNEQFF
TGTGCCAGCAGTATAGCGGATTCCAATGAGCAGTTCTTC
>NA|TRBV19|NA|TRBJ1-1
CASSIWQNTEAFF
TGTGCCAGTAGTATTTGGCAGAACACTGAAGCTTTCTTT
>TRBD2|TRBV7-9|NA|TRBJ2-1
CASSLLASGRNEQFF
TGTGCCAGCAGCTTATTAGCTAGCGGGAGGAATGAGCAGTTCTTC
>NA|TRBV27|NA|TRBJ2-7
CASSVVWGNEQYF
TGTGCCAGCAGTGTCGTTTGGGGCAACGAGCAGTACTTC
>NA|TRBV5-4|NA|TRBJ2-7
CASSPAGLPYEQYF
TGTGCCAGCAGCCCGGCGGGCCTCCCCTACGAGCAGTACTTC
>NA|TRBV11-2|NA|TRBJ2-7
CASSLDGTYEQYF
TGTGCCAGCAGCTTAGACGGTACCTACGAGCAGTACTTC
>TRBD1|TRBV27|NA|TRBJ2-2
CASSSPGGSTGELFF
TGTGCCAGCAGTTCGCCAGGGGGCAGTACCGGGGAGCTGTTTTTT
>TRBD2|TRBV5-1|once|TRBJ2-1
CASSSRTSGSRNEQFF
TGCGCCAGCAGCTCAAGGACTAGCGGGAGTCGTAATGAGCAGTTCTTC
>NA|TRBV2|NA|TRBJ2-7
CASSVGLADLYEQYF
TGTGCCAGCAGTGTTGGGTTAGCAGACCTCTACGAGCAGTACTTC
>TRBD2|TRBV9|NA|TRBJ2-7
CASSVRREGPEQYF
TGTGCCAGCAGCGTACGTCGGGAGGGCCCCGAGCAGTACTTC
>NA|TRBV11-2|NA|TRBJ2-7
CASRATYEQYF
TGTGCCAGCAGAGCTACTTACGAGCAGTACTTC
>TRBD1|TRBV7-2|once|TRBJ1-5
CASSSYRGESNQPQHF
TGTGCCAGCAGCTCATACAGGGGGGAAAGCAATCAGCCCCAGCATTTT
>NA|TRBV6-5|once|TRBJ2-7
CASSISIYGEQYF
TGTGCCAGCAGCATTAGCATCTACGGCGAGCAGTACTTC
>TRBD1|TRBV13|NA|TRBJ2-7
CASSLGQGVKYEQYF
TGTGCCAGCAGCTTAGGTCAGGGGGTCAAGTACGAGCAGTACTTC
>NA|TRBV28|once|TRBJ2-4
CASRPAWGLGIQYF
TGTGCCAGCAGGCCTGCGTGGGGGCTGGGCATTCAGTACTTC
>TRBD2|TRBV4-1|NA|TRBJ2-2
CASSTRDRSGGTGELFF
TGCGCCAGCAGCACCCGGGACCGTAGCGGGGGCACCGGGGAGCTGTTTTTT
>NA|TRBV5-4|NA|TRBJ2-1
CASSLPTGLDNEQFF
TGTGCCAGCAGCTTGCCCACGGGACTCGACAATGAGCAGTTCTTC
>NA|TRBV21-1|NA|TRBJ1-2
CARTWDKGWRNYGYTF
TGTGCCAGGACCTGGGACAAGGGTTGGCGGAACTATGGCTACACCTTC
>NA|TRBV6-1|once|TRBJ2-7
CASSEVLTYEQYF
TGTGCCAGCAGTGAGGTGCTAACCTACGAGCAGTACTTC
>TRBD2|TRBV10-3|NA|TRBJ2-1
CAISDGLADYNEQFF
TGTGCCATCAGTGATGGGCTAGCGGATTACAATGAGCAGTTCTTC
>NA|TRBV11-1|NA|TRBJ2-7
CASSLGEPDYYEQYF
TGTGCCAGCAGCTTAGGGGAACCGGATTACTACGAGCAGTACTTC
>NA|TRBV10-2|NA|TRBJ2-7
CASSESTALAEEAYEQYF
TGCGCCAGCAGTGAGTCGACAGCTTTGGCGGAAGAAGCCTACGAGCAGTACTTC
>NA|TRBV13|NA|TRBJ1-5
CASSSRQEGQPQHF
TGTGCCAGCAGCTCCCGACAGGAGGGTCAGCCCCAGCATTTT
>TRBD1|TRBV5-6|once|TRBJ2-1
CASSTPFRDRTNEQFF
TGTGCCAGCAGCACGCCCTTCCGGGACAGAACCAATGAGCAGTTCTTC
>TRBD2|TRBV19|NA|TRBJ2-7
CASRTRSGAYEQYF
TGTGCCAGTAGGACACGTAGCGGGGCCTACGAGCAGTACTTC
>TRBD2|TRBV11-2|NA|TRBJ2-1
CASSSGALAGAYNEQFF
TGTGCCAGCAGCTCAGGCGCACTAGCGGGAGCCTACAATGAGCAGTTCTTC
>TRBD1|TRBV6-5|NA|TRBJ1-4
CASSNAGGDAEKLFF
TGTGCCAGCAGTAATGCAGGGGGCGACGCCGAAAAACTGTTTTTT
>NA|TRBV15|NA|TRBJ2-1
CATSSIRDEQFF
TGTGCCACCAGCAGCATCAGGGATGAGCAGTTCTTC
>NA|TRBV7-9|NA|TRBJ2-3
CASSPSQGADTQYF
TGTGCCAGCTCCCCATCGCAGGGAGCAGATACGCAGTATTTT
>TRBD2|TRBV15|NA|TRBJ2-7
CATGRGSYEQYF
TGTGCCACTGGGCGCGGGAGCTACGAGCAGTACTTC
>TRBD2|TRBV7-3|NA|TRBJ2-1
CARGGACEQFF
TGTGCCAGGGGAGGGGCCTGTGAGCAGTTCTTC
>NA|TRBV4-2|NA|TRBJ1-2
CASSQGDLDYGYTF
TGTGCCAGCAGCCAAGGTGATCTCGACTATGGCTACACCTTC
>NA|TRBV6-5|NA|TRBJ2-7
CASSLGYGYEQYF
TGTGCCAGCAGTCTAGGTTACGGGTACGAGCAGTACTTC
>NA|TRBV7-9|NA|TRBJ1-4
CASRRDHEKLFF
TGTGCCAGCAGGCGGGATCATGAAAAACTGTTTTTT